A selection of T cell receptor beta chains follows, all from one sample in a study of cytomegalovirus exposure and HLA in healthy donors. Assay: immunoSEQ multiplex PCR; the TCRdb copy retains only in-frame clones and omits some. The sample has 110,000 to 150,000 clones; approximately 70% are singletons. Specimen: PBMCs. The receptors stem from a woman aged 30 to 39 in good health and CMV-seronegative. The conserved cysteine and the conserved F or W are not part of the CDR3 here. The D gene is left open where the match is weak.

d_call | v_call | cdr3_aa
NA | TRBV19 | ASRRGSGEAF
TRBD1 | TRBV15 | ATSRGQGWYGYT
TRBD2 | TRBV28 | ASSFHEREYNEQF
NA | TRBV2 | ASSPRFGANVLT
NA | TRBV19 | ASSIQGGVTEAF
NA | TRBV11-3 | ASSLRDSPDNEQF
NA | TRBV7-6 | ASSSGGTDSYGYT
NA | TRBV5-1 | ASDRTPNTGELF
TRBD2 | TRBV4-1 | ASSHDRAGELETQY
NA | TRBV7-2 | ASSLGQGRTEAF
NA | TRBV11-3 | ASSPRVGNEQF
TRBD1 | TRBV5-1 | ASSLKGADTEAF
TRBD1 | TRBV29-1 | SVVPSDPVLGQGAGTQY
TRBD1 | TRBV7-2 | ASTLVWDRTGPQF
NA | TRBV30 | AWIKSPYGNKGEETQY
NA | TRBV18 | ASSLSVSAYNEQF
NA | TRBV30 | AWSHSSYEQY
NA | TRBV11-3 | ASSLNRQGNTEAF
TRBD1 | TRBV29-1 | SVLSGQPIVNYGYT
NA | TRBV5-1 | ASSAQPGTKQETQY
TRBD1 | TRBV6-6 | ASSDRDRGGYT
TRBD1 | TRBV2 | ASSRDSYNSPLH
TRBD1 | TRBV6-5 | ASSLGQAVRGYT
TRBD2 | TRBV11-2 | ASSLSGGAEQF
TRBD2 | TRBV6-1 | ASSELAGVTGF
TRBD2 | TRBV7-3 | ASSLTSGAQETQY
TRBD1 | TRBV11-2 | ASSLGQGAEKLF
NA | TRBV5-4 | ASSPDSPGARDTQY
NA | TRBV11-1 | ASSLSMNTEAF
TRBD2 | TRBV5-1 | ASSEGVAGYHQETQY
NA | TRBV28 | ASRYSNSPLH
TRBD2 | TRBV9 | ASSAGGESATQY
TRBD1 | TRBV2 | ASSPRDREEAF
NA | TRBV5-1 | ASSLESAGYSYT
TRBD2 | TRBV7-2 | ASSPTSAQETQY
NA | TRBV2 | ASSVMSSGNTIY
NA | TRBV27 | ASSFGTRYNEQF
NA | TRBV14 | ASSWGTGVQETQY
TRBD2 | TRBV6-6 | ASSYREGRDTQY
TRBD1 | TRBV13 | ASSLTDRASGTEAF
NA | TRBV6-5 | ASSYSTEGAGRYT
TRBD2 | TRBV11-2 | ASSSPRTRETQETQY
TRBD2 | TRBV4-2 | ASSQDSRTRSDTQY
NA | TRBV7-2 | ASSHLPGYGYT
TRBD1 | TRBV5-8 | ASRKTGQNYGYT
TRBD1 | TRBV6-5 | ASSYGQGGSYEQY
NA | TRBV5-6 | ASSVDRRYNEQF
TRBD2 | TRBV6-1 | ASSLGLDGTGELF
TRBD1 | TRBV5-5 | ASSLGTGIGYT
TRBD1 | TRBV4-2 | ASSQERQGVYGYT